This T cell receptor beta chain was found in a study of blood T cells in healthy people across ages (dated by TCRdb to 2013 to 2016). Regarding the complete study: In model experiments, roughly one uniquely barcoded TCR beta cDNA molecule per two T cells was captured by template switching. The study measured age-related changes in TCR beta repertoire diversity using deep sequencing normalized with unique cDNA molecular identifiers. The donors were split into four age groups: young (average 16 years), middle-aged (roughly 40), aged (about 62) and long-lived (approximately 89). Donors of different ages were randomly distributed across sequencing lanes to avoid experimental bias. For two donors (one aged 18 to 30 and one aged 80 or older), the study analyzed two additional independent replicas of 1 million unique cDNA reads from the same blood draw. Beyond this particular receptor, the publication reports: Because the CMV infection status of the donors was unknown, age-related changes in expanded clonotypes may potentially have been confounded. There was a strong correlation between observed TCR beta diversity and the percentage of naive T cells measured by flow cytometry. Bulk unsorted PBMC profiling prevented conclusive comparison of naive and antigen-experienced compartments. Estimates of total diversity based on one million sequenced T cells were regarded as lower bounds and as underestimates. As age increased, observed TCR beta diversity per million T cells dropped in a roughly linear way, and a significant reduction was already evident by age 40. Compared with the aged group, more naive CD4+ T cells, fewer expanded clones and increased TCR diversity were shown by the long-lived group, suggesting age selection.

The approximately 39 donors, aged about 6 to 100 years, were systemically healthy Caucasian individuals from Russia. Around 9.8 milliliters of peripheral blood were collected from each donor into EDTA-treated Vacutainer tubes. PBMCs were isolated by Ficoll-Paque density-gradient centrifugation, with at least 6 million obtained per sample. Total RNA, at least 6 micrograms per sample, was extracted from PBMCs with Trizol reagent. The percentages of naive CD45RAhigh/CD27high T cells were determined by flow cytometry on a PBMC aliquot from every donor. In this sample, this clonotype turned up a few times. Its antigen specificity is not known. Qualities for individual bases were not recorded, and no much larger clone is one base off. Libraries were constructed by 5' RACE. Sequencing was carried out with an Illumina HiSeq 2500. A second roughly 7 to 11 cycle PCR used a sample-barcoded 5' primer and a J-beta primer mix. A template-switch 5' adaptor carrying 12 random nucleotides introduced a unique molecular identifier onto each TCR beta cDNA molecule. Each sample yielded at least 2.5 million CDR3-containing paired-end reads. First-strand cDNA synthesis was performed from all RNA using the Mint cDNA synthesis kit, with priming by a TRBC-specific oligonucleotide. All cDNA was treated with uracil-DNA glycosylase and then went through a first 18-cycle PCR with the universal primers M1SS and BC2_uni_R. Per the original workflow: Each sample was normalized by randomly selecting 1 million high-quality reads, each carrying a distinct molecular identifier. Reads sharing molecular identifiers were discarded rather than binned into consensus sequences. MiTCR, run with a Q25 quality threshold and the strictest error-elimination algorithm, handled CDR3 identification, clonotype clustering and error correction. A nonparametric unseen species model using Euler transformation provided a lower-bound estimate of total TCR beta diversity. TCRdb trimmed public reads at Q25 via fastp, called clones via MiXCR and kept in-frame beta chains. All rows with the same CDR3 protein become a single entry with the most common DNA and genes. The V and J calls and clone size are TCRdb's, not the authors'. The table for this sample lists a few hundred thousand distinct CDR3 sequences; approximately 30% of them were counted only once. The ten largest clones add up to approximately 18% of the sample.

The receptor comes from an older woman in good health. The sample taken for sequencing was blood.

The DNA sequence reads TGTGCCAGCAGCTTCTGGGGCAGCACAGATACGCAGTATTTT. This encodes CASSFWGSTDTQYF. The sequence is built from TRBV7-2 and TRBJ2-3; the D gene is possibly TRBD1, with 5 bases matching. The CDR3 contains 14 residues, cysteine and phenylalanine counted. The retained sequence is limited to the CDR3, 42 bases, with the frame set at the first base. Reading the germline V gene gives CDR1 SGHTA and CDR2 FQGNSA. V sheds 3 bases and J sheds 0 bases, leaving 7 bases between their ends. Joined to the reference TRBV7-2 and TRBJ2-3 proteins, this CDR3 gives the full variable domain: GAGVSQSPSNKVTEKGKDVELRCDPISGHTALYWYRQSLGQGLEFLIYFQGNSAPDKSGLPSDRFSAERTGGSVSTLTIQRTQQEDSAVYLCASSFWGSTDTQYFGPGTRLTVL.